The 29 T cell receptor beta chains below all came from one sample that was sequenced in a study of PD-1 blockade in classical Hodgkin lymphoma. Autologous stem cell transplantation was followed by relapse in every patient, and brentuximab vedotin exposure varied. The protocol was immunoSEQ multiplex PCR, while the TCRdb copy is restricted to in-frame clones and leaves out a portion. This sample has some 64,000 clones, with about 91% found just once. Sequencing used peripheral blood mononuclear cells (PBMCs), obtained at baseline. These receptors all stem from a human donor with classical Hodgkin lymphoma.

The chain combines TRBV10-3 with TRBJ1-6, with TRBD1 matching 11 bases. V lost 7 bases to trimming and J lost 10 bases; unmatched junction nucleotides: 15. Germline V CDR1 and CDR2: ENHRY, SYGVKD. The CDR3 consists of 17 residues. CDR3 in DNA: TGTGCCATCATGGCCGGATATGGGACAGGGGGTAGATCACCCCTCCACTTT. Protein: CAIMAGYGTGGRSPLHF.

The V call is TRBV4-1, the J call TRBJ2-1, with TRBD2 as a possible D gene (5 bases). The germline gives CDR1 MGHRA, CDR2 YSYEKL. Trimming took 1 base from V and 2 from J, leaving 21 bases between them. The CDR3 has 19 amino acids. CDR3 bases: TGCGCCAGCAGCCAAGGCCTGGGAGCGTTCCAGGTGGCCTACAATGAGCAGTTCTTC. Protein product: CASSQGLGAFQVAYNEQFF.

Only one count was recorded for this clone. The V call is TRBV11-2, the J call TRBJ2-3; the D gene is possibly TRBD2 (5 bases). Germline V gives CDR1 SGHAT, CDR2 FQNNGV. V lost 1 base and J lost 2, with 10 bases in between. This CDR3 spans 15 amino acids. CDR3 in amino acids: CASSLGGALTDTQYF. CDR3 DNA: TGTGCCAGCAGCTTAGGGGGAGCCCTCACAGATACGCAGTATTTT.

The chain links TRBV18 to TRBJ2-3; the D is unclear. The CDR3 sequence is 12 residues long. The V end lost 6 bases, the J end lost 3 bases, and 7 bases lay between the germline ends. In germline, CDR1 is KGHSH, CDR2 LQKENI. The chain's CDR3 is CASSGSTDTQYF. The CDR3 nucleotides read TGTGCCAGCTCCGGGTCGACAGATACGCAGTATTTT.

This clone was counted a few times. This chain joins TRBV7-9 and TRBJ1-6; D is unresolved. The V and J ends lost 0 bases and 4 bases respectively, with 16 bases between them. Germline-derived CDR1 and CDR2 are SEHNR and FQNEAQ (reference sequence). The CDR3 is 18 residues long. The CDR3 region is CASSLAWTKGLYNSPLHF. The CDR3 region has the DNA TGTGCCAGCAGCTTAGCCTGGACGAAGGGTTTGTATAATTCACCCCTCCACTTT.

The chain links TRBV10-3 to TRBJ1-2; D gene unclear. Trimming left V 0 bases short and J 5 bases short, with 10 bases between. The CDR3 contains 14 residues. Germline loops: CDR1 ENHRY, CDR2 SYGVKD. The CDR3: CAISESEGDYGYTF. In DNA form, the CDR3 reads TGTGCCATCAGTGAGTCGGAGGGAGATTATGGCTACACCTTC.

The chain's CDR3 is CASSDVAEMNTEAFF. CDR3 in DNA: TGTGCCAGCAGTGATGTGGCTGAAATGAACACTGAAGCTTTCTTT. V gene TRBV6-1 combines with J gene TRBJ1-1; D gene uncertain. Germline V gives CDR1 MNHNS, CDR2 SASEGT. The CDR3 is 15 amino acids. Deletions cut 3 bases from V and 0 bases from J, with 11 bases between.

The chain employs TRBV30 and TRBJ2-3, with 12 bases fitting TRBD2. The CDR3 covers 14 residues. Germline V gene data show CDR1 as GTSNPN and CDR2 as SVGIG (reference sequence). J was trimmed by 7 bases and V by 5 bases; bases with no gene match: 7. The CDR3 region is CAWLTSGGVNTQYF. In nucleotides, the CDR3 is TGTGCCTGGTTGACTAGCGGGGGTGTAAATACGCAGTATTTT.

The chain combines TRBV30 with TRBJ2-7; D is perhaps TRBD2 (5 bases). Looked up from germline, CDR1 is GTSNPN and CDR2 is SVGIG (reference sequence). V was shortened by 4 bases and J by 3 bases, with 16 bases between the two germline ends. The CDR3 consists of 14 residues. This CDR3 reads CAWTTPGFLYEQYF. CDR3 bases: TGTGCCTGGACCACCCCGGGGTTTCTCTACGAGCAGTACTTC. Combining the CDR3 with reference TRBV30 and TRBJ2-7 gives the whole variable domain SQTIHQWPATLVQPVGSPLSLECTVEGTSNPNLYWYRQAAGRGLQLLFYSVGIGQISSEVPQNLSASRPQDRQFILSSKKLLLSDSGFYLCAWTTPGFLYEQYFGPGTRLTVT.

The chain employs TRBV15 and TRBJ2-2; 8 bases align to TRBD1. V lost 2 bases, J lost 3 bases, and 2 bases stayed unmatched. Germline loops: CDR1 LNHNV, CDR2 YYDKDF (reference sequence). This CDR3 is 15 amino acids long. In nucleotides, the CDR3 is TGTGCCACCAGCAGACAGGGGGCCGACACCGGGGAGCTGTTTTTT. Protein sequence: CATSRQGADTGELFF.

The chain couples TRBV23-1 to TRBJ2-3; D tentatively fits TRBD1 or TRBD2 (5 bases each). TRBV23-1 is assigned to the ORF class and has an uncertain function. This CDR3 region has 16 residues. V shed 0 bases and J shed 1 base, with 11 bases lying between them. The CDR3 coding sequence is TGCGCCAGCAGTCAATCTAAGGGACCGTGCACAGATACGCAGTATTTT. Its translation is CASSQSKGPCTDTQYF.

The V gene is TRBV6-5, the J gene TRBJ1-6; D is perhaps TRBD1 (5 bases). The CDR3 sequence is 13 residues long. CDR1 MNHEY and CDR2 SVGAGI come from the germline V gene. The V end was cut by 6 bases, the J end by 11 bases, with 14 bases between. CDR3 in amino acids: CASRLGTATPLHF. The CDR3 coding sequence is TGTGCCAGCAGGCTAGGGACCGCGACACCCCTCCACTTT.

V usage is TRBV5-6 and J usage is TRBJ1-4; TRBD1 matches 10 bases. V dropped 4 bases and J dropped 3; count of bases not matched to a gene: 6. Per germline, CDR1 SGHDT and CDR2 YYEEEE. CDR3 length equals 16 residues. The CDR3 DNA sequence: TGTGCCAGCAGCCTGGACAGGGGGTGGGCTAATGAAAAACTGTTTTTT. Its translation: CASSLDRGWANEKLFF.

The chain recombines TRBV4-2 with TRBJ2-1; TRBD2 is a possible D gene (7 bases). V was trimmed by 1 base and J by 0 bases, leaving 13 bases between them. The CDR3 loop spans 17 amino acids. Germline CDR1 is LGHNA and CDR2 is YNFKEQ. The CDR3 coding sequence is TGTGCCAGCAGCCAAGCTGGGGGGGCGAGCTCCTACAATGAGCAGTTCTTC. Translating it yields CASSQAGGASSYNEQFF.

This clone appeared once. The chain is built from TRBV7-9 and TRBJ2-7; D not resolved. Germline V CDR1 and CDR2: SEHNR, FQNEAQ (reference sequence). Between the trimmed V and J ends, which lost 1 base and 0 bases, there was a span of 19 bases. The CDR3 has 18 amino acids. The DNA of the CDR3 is TGTGCCAGCAGCTTAGTCGTCCCCAGACGTCCTCTCTCCTACGAGCAGTACTTC. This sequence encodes CASSLVVPRRPLSYEQYF.

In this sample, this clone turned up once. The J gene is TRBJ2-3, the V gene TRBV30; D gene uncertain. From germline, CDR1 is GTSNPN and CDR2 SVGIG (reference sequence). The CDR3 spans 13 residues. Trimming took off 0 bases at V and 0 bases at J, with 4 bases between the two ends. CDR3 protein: CAWSVSSTDTQYF. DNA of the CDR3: TGTGCCTGGAGTGTTTCCAGCACAGATACGCAGTATTTT.

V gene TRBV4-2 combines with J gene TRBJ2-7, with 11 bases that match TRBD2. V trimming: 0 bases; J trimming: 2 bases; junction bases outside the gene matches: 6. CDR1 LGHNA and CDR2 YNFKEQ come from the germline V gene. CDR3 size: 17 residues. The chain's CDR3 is CASSQDATSGGPYEQYF. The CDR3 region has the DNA TGTGCCAGCAGCCAAGATGCCACTAGCGGGGGACCCTACGAGCAGTACTTC.

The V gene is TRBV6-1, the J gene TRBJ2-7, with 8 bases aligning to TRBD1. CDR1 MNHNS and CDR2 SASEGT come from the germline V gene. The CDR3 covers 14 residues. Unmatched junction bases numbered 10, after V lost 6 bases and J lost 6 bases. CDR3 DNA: TGTGCCAGCAGCAACGACCCCCAGGGGGCCGAGCAGTACTTC. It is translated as CASSNDPQGAEQYF.

The CDR3 nucleotides read TGCAGCGTCCGCGGGACAGGGGCCTCTAATTCACCCCTCCACTTT. Translation gives CSVRGTGASNSPLHF. J is TRBJ1-6 and V is TRBV29-1, with 10 positions matching TRBD1. V shed 6 bases, J shed 6 bases, and the junction held 8 bases outside the gene matches. This CDR3 has 15 residues. The germline gives CDR1 SQVTM, CDR2 ANQGSEA.

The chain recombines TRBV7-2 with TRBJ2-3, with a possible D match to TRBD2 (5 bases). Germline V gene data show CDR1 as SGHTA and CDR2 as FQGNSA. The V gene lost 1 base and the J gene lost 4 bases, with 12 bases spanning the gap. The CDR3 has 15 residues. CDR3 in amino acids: CASSLVTRSADTQYF. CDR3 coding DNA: TGTGCCAGCAGCTTAGTTACTAGATCGGCAGATACGCAGTATTTT.

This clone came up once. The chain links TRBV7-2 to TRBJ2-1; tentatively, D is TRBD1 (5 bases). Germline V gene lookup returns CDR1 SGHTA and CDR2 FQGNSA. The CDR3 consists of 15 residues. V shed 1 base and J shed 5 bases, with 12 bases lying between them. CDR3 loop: CASSLVWGRDNEQFF. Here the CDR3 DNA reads TGTGCCAGCAGCTTAGTATGGGGCCGGGACAATGAGCAGTTCTTC.

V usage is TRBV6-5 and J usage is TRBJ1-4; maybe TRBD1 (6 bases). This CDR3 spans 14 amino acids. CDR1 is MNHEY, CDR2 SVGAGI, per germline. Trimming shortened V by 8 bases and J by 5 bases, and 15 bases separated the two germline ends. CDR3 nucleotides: TGTGCCAGCGCCTCGGGACACCTCAATGAAAAACTGTTTTTT. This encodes CASASGHLNEKLFF.

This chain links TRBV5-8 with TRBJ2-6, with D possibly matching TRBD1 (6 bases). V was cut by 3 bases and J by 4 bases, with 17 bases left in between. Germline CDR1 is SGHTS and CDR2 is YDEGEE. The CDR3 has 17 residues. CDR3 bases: TGTGCCAGCAGCTCCCCAGGGGTGAGGGACGGGGCCAACGTCCTGACTTTC. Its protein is CASSSPGVRDGANVLTF.

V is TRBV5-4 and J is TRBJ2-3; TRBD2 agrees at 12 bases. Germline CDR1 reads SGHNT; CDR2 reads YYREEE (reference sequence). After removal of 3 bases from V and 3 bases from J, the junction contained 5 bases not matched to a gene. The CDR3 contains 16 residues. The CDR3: CASSSGLAGRTDTQYF. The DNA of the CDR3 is TGTGCCAGCAGCTCCGGACTAGCGGGGAGGACAGATACGCAGTATTTT.

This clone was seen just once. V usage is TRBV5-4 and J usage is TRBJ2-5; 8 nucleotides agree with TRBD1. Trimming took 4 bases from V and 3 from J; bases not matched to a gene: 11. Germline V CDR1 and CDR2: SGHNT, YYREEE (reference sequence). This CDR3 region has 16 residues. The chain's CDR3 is CASSVDGTGWEETQYF. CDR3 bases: TGTGCCAGCAGCGTAGATGGGACAGGATGGGAAGAGACCCAGTACTTC.

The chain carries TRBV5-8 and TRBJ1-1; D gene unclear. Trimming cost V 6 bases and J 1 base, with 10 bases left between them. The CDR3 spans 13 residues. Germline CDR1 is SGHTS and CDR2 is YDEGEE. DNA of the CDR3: TGTGCCAGCAACGTTCGGGGGAACACTGAAGCTTTCTTT. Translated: CASNVRGNTEAFF. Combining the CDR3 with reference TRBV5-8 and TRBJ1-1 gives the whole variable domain EAGVTQSPTHLIKTRGQQATLRCSPISGHTSVYWYQQALGLGLQFLLWYDEGEERNRGNFPPRFSGRQFPNYSSELNVNALELEDSALYLCASNVRGNTEAFFGQGTRLTVV.

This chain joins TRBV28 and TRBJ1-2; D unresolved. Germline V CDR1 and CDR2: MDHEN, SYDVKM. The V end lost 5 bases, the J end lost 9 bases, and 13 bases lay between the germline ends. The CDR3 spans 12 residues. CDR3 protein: CASSRPVSSYTF. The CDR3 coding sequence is TGTGCCAGCAGTCGTCCGGTTTCGAGCTACACCTTC.

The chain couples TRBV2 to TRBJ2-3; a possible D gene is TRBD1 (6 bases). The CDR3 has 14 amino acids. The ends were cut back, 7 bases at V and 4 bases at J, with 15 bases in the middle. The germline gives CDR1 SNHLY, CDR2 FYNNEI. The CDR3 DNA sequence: TGTGCCAGCATGGGCCAGGGGCGGTCAGATACGCAGTATTTT. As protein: CASMGQGRSDTQYF.

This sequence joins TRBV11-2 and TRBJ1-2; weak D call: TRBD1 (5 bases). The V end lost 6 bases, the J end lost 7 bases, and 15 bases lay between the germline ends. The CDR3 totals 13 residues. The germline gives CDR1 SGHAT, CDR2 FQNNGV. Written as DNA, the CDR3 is TGTGCCAGCAGTTCCACGTTGGGGCGTGGCTACACCTTC. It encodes CASSSTLGRGYTF.